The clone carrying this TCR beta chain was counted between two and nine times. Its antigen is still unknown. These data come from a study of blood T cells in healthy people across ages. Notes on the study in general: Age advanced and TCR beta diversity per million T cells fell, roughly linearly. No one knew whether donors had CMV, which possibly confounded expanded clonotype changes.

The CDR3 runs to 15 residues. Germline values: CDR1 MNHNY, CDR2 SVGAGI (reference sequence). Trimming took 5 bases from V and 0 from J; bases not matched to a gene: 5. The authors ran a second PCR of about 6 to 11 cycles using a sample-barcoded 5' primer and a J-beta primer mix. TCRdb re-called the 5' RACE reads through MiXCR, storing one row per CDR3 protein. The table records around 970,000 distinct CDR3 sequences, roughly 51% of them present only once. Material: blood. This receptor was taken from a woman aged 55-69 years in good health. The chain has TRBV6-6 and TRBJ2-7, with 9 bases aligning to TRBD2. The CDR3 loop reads CASSTSGSSSYEQYF. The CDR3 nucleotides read TGTGCCAGCAGTACTAGCGGGTCTAGCTCCTACGAGCAGTACTTC.